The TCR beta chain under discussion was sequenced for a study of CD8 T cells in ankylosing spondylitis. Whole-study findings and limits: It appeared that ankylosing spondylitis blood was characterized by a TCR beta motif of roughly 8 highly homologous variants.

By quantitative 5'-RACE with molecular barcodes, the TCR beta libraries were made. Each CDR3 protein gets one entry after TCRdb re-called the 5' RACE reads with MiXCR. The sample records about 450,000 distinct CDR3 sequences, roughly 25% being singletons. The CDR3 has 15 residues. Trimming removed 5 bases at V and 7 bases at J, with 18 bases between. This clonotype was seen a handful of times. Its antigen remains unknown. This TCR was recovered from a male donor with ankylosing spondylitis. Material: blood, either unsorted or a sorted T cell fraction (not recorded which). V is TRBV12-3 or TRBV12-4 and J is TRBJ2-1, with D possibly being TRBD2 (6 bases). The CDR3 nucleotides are TGTGCCAGCAGTCTTTGGGGGAGGTCCTTGAATGAGCAGTTCTTC. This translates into CASSLWGRSLNEQFF.